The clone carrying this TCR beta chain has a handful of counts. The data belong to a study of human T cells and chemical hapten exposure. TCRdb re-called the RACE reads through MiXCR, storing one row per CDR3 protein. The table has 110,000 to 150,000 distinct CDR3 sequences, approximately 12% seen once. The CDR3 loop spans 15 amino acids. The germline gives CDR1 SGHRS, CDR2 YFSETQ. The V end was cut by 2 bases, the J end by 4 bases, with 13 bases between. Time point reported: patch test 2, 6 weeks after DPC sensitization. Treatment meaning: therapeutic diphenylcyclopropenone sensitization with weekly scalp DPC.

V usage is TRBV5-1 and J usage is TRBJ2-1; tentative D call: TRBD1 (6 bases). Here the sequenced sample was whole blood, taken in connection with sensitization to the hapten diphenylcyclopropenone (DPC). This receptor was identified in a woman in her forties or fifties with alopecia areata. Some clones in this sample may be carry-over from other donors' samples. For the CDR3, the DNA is TGCGCCAGCAGCTTAGCAGGGGATATATACAATGAGCAGTTCTTC. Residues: CASSLAGDIYNEQFF.